This note documents a single T cell receptor beta chain sequence. Primers used in a second PCR of roughly 7 to 12 cycles were a sample-barcoded 5' primer and a J-beta primer mix. TCRdb re-called the 5' RACE reads with MiXCR, one entry per CDR3 protein. The sample has 800,000 to 950,000 distinct CDR3 sequences, about 28% seen once. The data derive from a study of blood T cells in healthy people across ages. Between the trimmed V and J ends, which lost 3 bases and 4 bases, there was a span of 12 bases. Germline V gene lookup returns CDR1 DFQATT and CDR2 SNEGSKA (reference sequence). The CDR3 consists of 13 residues. This sample also belongs to another study, concerning T cells of mothers and their children.

The chain is built from TRBV20-1 and TRBJ1-1, with no clear D. The TCR originated in a woman in her thirties or forties in good health. The sequencing sample was made of blood. DNA for the CDR3: TGCAGTGCTAGTAAAAGTAGGAGCACTGAAGCTTTCTTT. Its translation: CSASKSRSTEAFF.